These 10 T cell receptor beta chains were all obtained from the same sample, sequenced in a study of human T cells and chemical hapten exposure. The time point denotes: patch test 2, 6 weeks after DPC sensitization. The sample's treatment: therapeutic diphenylcyclopropenone sensitization with weekly scalp DPC. MiXCR, run by TCRdb on the RACE reads, gives a single entry per CDR3 protein. This sample has more than 90,000 distinct CDR3 sequences, with more than 9.5% found just once. The sample in question was whole blood, obtained in connection with sensitization to the hapten diphenylcyclopropenone (DPC). All receptors come from a woman aged 40 to 50 with alopecia areata. Some clones in this sample may be carry-over from other donors' samples.

This clonotype appeared many times. J is TRBJ1-4 and V is TRBV7-2; TRBD1 aligns across 8 bases. The CDR3 is 15 residues long. V gave up 1 base and J gave up 8 bases; unmatched junction bases: 6. Germline loops: CDR1 SGHTA, CDR2 FQGNSA. The CDR3 DNA sequence: TGTGCCAGCAGCTTAGGGACAGGGAGGGGCGAAAAACTGTTTTTT. It is translated as CASSLGTGRGEKLFF.

The chain has TRBV24-1 and TRBJ2-6, with D possibly called TRBD1 or TRBD2 (5 bases each). The V gene lost 7 bases and the J gene lost 2 bases, with 20 bases spanning the gap. Germline values: CDR1 KGHDR, CDR2 SFDVKD. The length of the CDR3 is 18 residues. DNA of the CDR3: TGTGCCACCAGCCCTCCGACGGGACGGACCACTGGGGCCAACGTCCTGACTTTC. Its protein is CATSPPTGRTTGANVLTF.

This clonotype was picked up a small number of times. This chain joins TRBV2 and TRBJ1-1; possibly TRBD1 for D (5 bases). With 4 bases removed from V and 3 bases from J, the gap between germline ends came to 12 bases. This CDR3 contains 14 residues. Germline V CDR1 and CDR2: SNHLY, FYNNEI. In nucleotides, the CDR3 is TGTGCCAGCAGTGCTAAGGGGTCCGACACTGAAGCTTTCTTT. This sequence encodes CASSAKGSDTEAFF.

Ten or more counts support this clonotype. The chain carries TRBV4-3 and TRBJ2-5; D may be TRBD1 (6 bases). The CDR3 length is 16 residues. Trimming took off 2 bases at V and 5 bases at J, with 18 bases between the two ends. Germline values: CDR1 LGHNA, CDR2 YSLEER. CDR3 loop: CASSQSPQGSKETQYF. DNA of the CDR3: TGCGCCAGCAGCCAATCCCCGCAGGGGTCTAAGGAGACCCAGTACTTC.

This clonotype was counted between two and nine times. J is TRBJ2-2 and V is TRBV29-1; possible D gene TRBD2, 5 bases. The CDR3 has 13 residues. The germline V gene encodes CDR1 SQVTM and CDR2 ANQGSEA. V dropped 3 bases and J dropped 7 bases, with 12 bases sitting between them. The CDR3 DNA is TGCAGCGTTGACGGCGGGTTCGACGGGGAGCTGTTTTTT. It codes for CSVDGGFDGELFF.

As regards this clonotype: It may be a read error: a sequence one base away is much more abundant. The chain uses TRBV28 and TRBJ1-1; tentative D call: TRBD1 (5 bases). Germline CDR1 MDHEN, CDR2 SYDVKM. CDR3 length: 14 residues. The germline V and J ends were trimmed by 9 bases and 4 bases, with 18 bases remaining between them. CDR3 protein: CARIGAGRGTEAFF. The CDR3 DNA follows: TGTGCCAGAATAGGGGCAGGGAGGGGCACTGAAGCTTTCTTT.

This clonotype was picked up many times. The chain's CDR3 is CASSLAGTEAFF. CDR3 bases: TGTGCCAGCAGCTTAGCAGGGACTGAAGCTTTCTTT. The chain employs TRBV7-9 and TRBJ1-1; D remains ambiguous. Trimming took 0 bases from V and 5 from J, leaving 4 bases between them. The CDR3 contains 12 residues. CDR1 is SEHNR and CDR2 is FQNEAQ in the germline V gene (reference sequence).

This clonotype turned up a few times. Here the CDR3 DNA reads TGTGCCAGCAGCGGATACAGGGTCGGGATGAACACTGAAGCTTTCTTT. Its protein is CASSGYRVGMNTEAFF. The V and J genes are TRBV2 and TRBJ1-1; a weak D match, TRBD1 (6 bases). The CDR3 is 16 residues long. Looked up from germline, CDR1 is SNHLY and CDR2 is FYNNEI. Trimming stripped 6 bases from V and 0 bases from J, with 17 bases between.

This clonotype was counted a few times. The chain carries TRBV18 and TRBJ1-2, with 10 positions matching TRBD1. Trimming removed 4 bases from V and 5 bases from J; junction bases left unmatched: 13. CDR1 and CDR2 (germline): KGHSH, LQKENI. The CDR3 covers 17 residues. This chain's CDR3 is CASSLITGTGAMYGYTF. CDR3 nucleotides: TGTGCCAGCTCACTCATAACCGGGACAGGGGCGATGTATGGCTACACCTTC.

This clonotype appeared a few times. The chain uses TRBV27 and TRBJ1-5; maybe TRBD1 (6 bases). V was pared by 4 bases and J by 9 bases, with 16 bases between. Per germline, CDR1 MNHEY and CDR2 SMNVEV (reference sequence). CDR3 size: 14 residues. Here the CDR3 reads CASSSGRGLRPQHF. As DNA, the CDR3 is TGTGCCAGCAGTTCCGGCAGGGGTCTCCGGCCCCAGCATTTT.